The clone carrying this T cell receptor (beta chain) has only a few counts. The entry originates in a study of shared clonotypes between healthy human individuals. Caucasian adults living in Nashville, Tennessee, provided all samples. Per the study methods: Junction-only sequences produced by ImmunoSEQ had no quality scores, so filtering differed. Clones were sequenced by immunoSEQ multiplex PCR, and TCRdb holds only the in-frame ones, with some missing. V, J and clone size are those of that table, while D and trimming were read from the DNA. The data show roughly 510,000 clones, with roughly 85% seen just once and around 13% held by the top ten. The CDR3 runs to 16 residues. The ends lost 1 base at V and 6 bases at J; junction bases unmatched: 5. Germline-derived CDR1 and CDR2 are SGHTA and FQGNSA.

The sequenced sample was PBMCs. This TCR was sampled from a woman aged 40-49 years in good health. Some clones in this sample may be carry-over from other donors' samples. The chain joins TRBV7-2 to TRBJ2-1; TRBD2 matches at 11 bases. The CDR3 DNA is TGTGCCAGCAGCTTAGACGGGACTAGCGGCGCCAATGAGCAGTTCTTC. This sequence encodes CASSLDGTSGANEQFF.